This T cell receptor (beta chain) was recovered during a study of Ad26.COV2.S vaccination and SARS-CoV-2 variants. Treatment reported: around 19 received Ad26.COV2.S at low or high dose, single or two shots; about five received placebo; per-sample allocation not given. Each sample was drawn 63 days after the first injection (of vaccine or placebo). Profiled with immunoSEQ multiplex PCR; TCRdb holds only in-frame clones, not every one. Of 350,000 to 450,000 clones listed, 83% are singletons. This CDR3 is 15 amino acids long. V lost 2 bases to trimming and J lost 2 bases, with 10 bases between them. CDR1 is MDHEN and CDR2 is SYDVKM in the germline V gene.

Sequencing was performed on peripheral blood, taken in a trial of Ad26.COV2.S vaccine versus placebo. This chain connects TRBV28 to TRBJ1-3, with D possibly matching TRBD1 (5 bases). The TCR originated in a person aged 18 to 59 who received the Ad26.COV2.S COVID-19 vaccine or a placebo. The CDR3 nucleotides are TGTGCCAGCAGTTTAGGAGGGGTAGCTGGAAACACCATATATTTT. Translated: CASSLGGVAGNTIYF.